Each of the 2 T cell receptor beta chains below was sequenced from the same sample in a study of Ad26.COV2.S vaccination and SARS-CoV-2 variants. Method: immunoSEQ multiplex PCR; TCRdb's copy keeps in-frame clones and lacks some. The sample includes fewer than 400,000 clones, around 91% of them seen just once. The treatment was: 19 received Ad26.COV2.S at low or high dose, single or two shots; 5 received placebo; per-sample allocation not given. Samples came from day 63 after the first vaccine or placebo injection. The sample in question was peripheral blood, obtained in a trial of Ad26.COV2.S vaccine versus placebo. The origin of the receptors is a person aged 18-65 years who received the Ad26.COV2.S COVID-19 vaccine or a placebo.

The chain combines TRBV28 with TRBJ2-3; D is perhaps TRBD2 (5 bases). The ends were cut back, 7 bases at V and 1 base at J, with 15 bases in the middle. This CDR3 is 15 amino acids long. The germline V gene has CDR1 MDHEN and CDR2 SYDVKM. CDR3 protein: CASTLGIGGTDTQYF. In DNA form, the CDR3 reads TGTGCCAGCACCCTCGGGATAGGCGGCACAGATACGCAGTATTTT.

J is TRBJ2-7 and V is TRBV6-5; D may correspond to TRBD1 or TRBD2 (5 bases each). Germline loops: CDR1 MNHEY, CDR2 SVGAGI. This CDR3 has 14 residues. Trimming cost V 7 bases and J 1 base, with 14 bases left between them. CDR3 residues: CASTGPQTSYEQYF. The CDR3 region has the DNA TGTGCCAGCACGGGACCTCAGACTTCCTACGAGCAGTACTTC.